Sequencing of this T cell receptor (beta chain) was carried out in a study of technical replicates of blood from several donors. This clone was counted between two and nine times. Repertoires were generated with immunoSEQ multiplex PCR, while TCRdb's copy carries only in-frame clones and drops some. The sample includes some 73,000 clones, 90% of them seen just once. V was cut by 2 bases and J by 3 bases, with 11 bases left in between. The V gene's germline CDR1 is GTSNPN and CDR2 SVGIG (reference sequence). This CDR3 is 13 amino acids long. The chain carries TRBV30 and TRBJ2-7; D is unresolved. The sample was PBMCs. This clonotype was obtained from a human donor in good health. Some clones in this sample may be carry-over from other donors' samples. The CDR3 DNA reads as TGTGCCTGGAGTTGGCGGAGAGACTACGAGCAGTACTTC. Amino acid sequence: CAWSWRRDYEQYF.